The entry that follows covers one T cell receptor beta chain sequence. The data stem from a study of blood T cell repertoires in COVID-19. Assay used: immunoSEQ multiplex PCR; TCRdb lists only in-frame clones, some missing. The data hold 150,000 to 200,000 clones, with roughly 85% observed a single time. The CDR3 is 15 residues long. V was clipped by 0 bases and J by 2 bases; unmatched bases: 1. In germline, CDR1 is SGDLS, CDR2 YYNGEE. The clonotype was recovered from a human donor in a cohort sampled during active COVID-19. The chain combines TRBV9 with TRBJ2-7, with TRBD2 matching 11 bases. The specimen sequenced was peripheral blood. The CDR3 bases are TGTGCCAGCAGCGTAGGGACTAGCGGGCCCTACGAGCAGTACTTC. This translates into CASSVGTSGPYEQYF.